What follows is one T cell receptor (beta chain) and its context. What antigen it recognizes has not been identified. No much larger clonotype is one base removed from it; base qualities were not supplied. Taken from cysteine to phenylalanine, the CDR3 has 18 residues. Of all the DNA, just the CDR3 is kept, 54 bases in frame from base 1. CDR1 and CDR2, looked up from the germline V gene, are MNHNS and SASEGT. V sheds 2 bases and J sheds 5 bases, leaving 21 bases between their ends. This sample was included in a study of T cell responses to AZD1222 COVID-19 vaccine (dated by TCRdb to about 2021). Context from the whole study: Because spike-specific TCR depth and breadth did not differ between the two schedules, AZD1222 recipients who got a second dose at roughly 4 weeks were pooled with those who got a second dose at roughly 12 weeks. A total of 230 to 250 trial participants underwent TCR sequencing, of whom about 210 had received two doses of AZD1222 and around 25 had received two doses of the MenACWY control vaccine. Trial participants were enrolled into age subgroups of 18-55, 56-69 and 70-plus years, which contained 148, 28 and 57 TCR-sequenced participants, respectively. Points the paper makes about the study in general: The 56-69-year group was small, and its depth increase did not reach significance, likely because of low power. Conclusions about previously exposed vaccinees are limited, since just six AZD1222 recipients were seropositive for SARS-CoV-2 at baseline. Spike-specific TCR breadth and depth rose significantly after two AZD1222 doses compared with day 0 and with MenACWY recipients. The whole spike protein was spanned by vaccine-associated CD4 TCRs, and dominant responses were seen in regions 160-218 and 743-854. Participants were mostly white British and included more females than males, and it was suggested by the authors that clonal diversity may have been underestimated. Because no day 14 peak-response samples were available, the repertoires could be characterized only after the peak T cell response. Epitopes outside the regions mutated in the B.1.351 and B.1.1.7 variants were reportedly recognized by nearly half of the unique spike-specific TCRs.

The CDR3 regions of human TCRbeta chains were analyzed by immunosequencing. In the paper's pipeline: Repertoire TCRs were checked for matches against a reference library of SARS-CoV-2-specific TCRs that had been generated using the MIRA antigen-specificity platform. Breadth meant the fraction of unique TCRs that were SARS-CoV-2-associated, whereas depth meant the fraction of total T cells that were SARS-CoV-2-associated. Each spike-specific TCR was assigned to its reactive spike region and to a CD4 or CD8 class using the MIRA data. Log10-transformed breadth and depth values were compared by one-way ANOVA with Sidak's multiple comparisons tests. In its TCRdb copy, this immuneACCESS table keeps in-frame sequences only and misses some clones. Where compared with another copy, unresolved V genes explain less than half of these, and the others have no known cause. The V and J calls and clone size are taken from that table; D and trimming were inferred from the DNA. This sample is represented by approximately 60,000 clones; 84% of them were singletons. The ten top clones hold about 20% of the sample.

Explained via the paper, the time point label denotes: baseline before first vaccination. Vaccinee samples came from UK trials COV001 and COV002, including a single-blind randomized controlled phase 2/3 trial of AZD1222 (ChAdOx1 nCoV-19) in healthy adults. For TCRbeta chain sequencing, PBMC samples were collected from trial participants at day 0 and at day 28 after the second dose. The chain is made from TRBV6-1 and TRBJ1-4; there is no confident call for the D gene. The sequencing used peripheral blood, collected on day 0 of AZD1222 vaccination. This receptor was identified in an adult in good health. The DNA sequence is given as TGTGCCAGCAGTGAAAGGCGGATACTCCCTTCGCTGAATGAAAAACTGTTTTTT. The translation is CASSERRILPSLNEKLFF.